This T cell receptor (beta chain) was sequenced for a study of HIV-infected patients and healthy controls. About 500 ng RNA was reverse transcribed with alpha and beta constant-region primers. Alpha and beta chain libraries were made separately by chain-specific third strand synthesis with multiplexing indices. One entry per CDR3 protein results from TCRdb running MiXCR on the 5' RACE reads. The top ten hold about 25% of the sample, which has some 12,000 distinct CDR3 sequences, about a tenth seen once. This CDR3 has 13 residues. Germline lookup yields CDR1 SEHNR and CDR2 FQNEAQ (reference sequence). Trimming took 1 base from V and 7 from J, leaving 8 bases between them. Findings of the study overall: Compared with untreated HIV+ repertoires, healthy controls showed roughly threefold more distinct CDR3s and higher Shannon diversity.

Whole blood was used without fractionation, so all unsorted peripheral T cells were included. Points on this clonotype: Its antigen is as yet unknown.

The genes are TRBV7-9 and TRBJ1-5; D is undetermined. The TCR comes from an adult with HIV infection. The donor label of this sample is uncertain. This specimen was blood, taken before antiretroviral therapy. This CDR3 reads CASSLGRGQPQHF. The CDR3 DNA sequence: TGTGCCAGCAGCTTAGGTAGAGGGCAGCCCCAGCATTTT.